The 17 T cell receptor beta chains in this list originate from one sample, sequenced in a study of radiotherapy plus CTLA-4 blockade in lung cancer (dated by TCRdb to the late 2010s). Preparation of the library involved the immunoSEQ multiplex PCR assay. Sourced from immuneACCESS, this table was stored by TCRdb with only in-frame sequences that have V and J called. A share of the clones is absent; for the studies checked, an unresolved V gene accounts for under half, and the remainder has no known explanation. This sample gives tens of thousands of clones in total; about 83% of them show up just once. Roughly 0.84% of the sample comes from the top ten. The starting material was peripheral blood, obtained from a patient treated with radiotherapy plus ipilimumab. The source is a human donor with non-small cell lung cancer who had stable disease on radiotherapy plus ipilimumab.

The chain couples TRBV5-4 to TRBJ1-1; 9 bases map to TRBD1. This CDR3 comprises 15 residues. CDR1 SGHNT and CDR2 YYREEE come from the germline V gene (reference sequence). The trim removed 4 bases at V and 7 bases at J, leaving 11 bases unmatched. The CDR3 DNA reads TGTGCCAGCAGCCGTCCCGGGACAGGGATTCGTGAAGCTTTCTTT. Its protein product is CASSRPGTGIREAFF.

CDR3 coding DNA: TGTGCCAGCTTCAGGGGGCTGTACGAGCAGTACTTC. Translation gives CASFRGLYEQYF. This chain uses TRBV2 with TRBJ2-7, with 8 positions matching TRBD1. The CDR3 covers 12 residues. V lost 8 bases, J lost 4 bases, and 4 bases stayed unmatched. Germline CDR1 and CDR2: SNHLY and FYNNEI.

The genes are TRBV6-5 and TRBJ2-7; 8 bases agree with TRBD1. V gave up 2 bases and J gave up 4 bases; unmatched junction bases: 4. This CDR3 region has 14 residues. Germline V gene data show CDR1 as MNHEY and CDR2 as SVGAGI. CDR3 region: CASSYGTGGYEQYF. DNA of the CDR3: TGTGCCAGCAGTTACGGCACAGGGGGATACGAGCAGTACTTC.

J is TRBJ1-5 and V is TRBV5-4, with D unresolved. The length of the CDR3 is 14 residues. Trimming stripped 4 bases from V and 2 bases from J, with 10 bases between. CDR1 SGHNT and CDR2 YYREEE come from the germline V gene (reference sequence). The CDR3 here is CASSLQPGNQPQHF. CDR3 DNA: TGTGCCAGCAGCCTACAACCGGGCAATCAGCCCCAGCATTTT.

The chain links TRBV6-5 to TRBJ2-5; D possibly corresponds to TRBD2 (5 bases). The CDR3 is made up of 14 amino acids. CDR1 is MNHEY, CDR2 SVGAGI, per germline. Trimming took off 5 bases at V and 0 bases at J, with 10 bases between the two ends. The CDR3 protein is CASSRSGYQETQYF. DNA for the CDR3: TGTGCCAGCAGTAGGAGCGGCTACCAAGAGACCCAGTACTTC.

The V gene is TRBV4-2, the J gene TRBJ2-5; 9 positions agree with TRBD2. The V gene end was trimmed by 0 bases and the J gene end by 5 bases; junction bases not matched to a gene: 13. CDR3 length: 18 amino acids. Looked up from germline, CDR1 is LGHNA and CDR2 is YNFKEQ. CDR3 sequence reads: CASSQDLAAGGAIETQYF. The DNA for the CDR3 is TGTGCCAGCAGCCAAGACTTGGCGGCGGGGGGGGCCATTGAGACCCAGTACTTC.

This clone was counted between two and nine times. This rearrangement joins TRBV10-3 to TRBJ2-5; 7 bases are a match to TRBD1. This CDR3 contains 13 residues. Germline assignment: CDR1 ENHRY and CDR2 SYGVKD. Germline trimming cut 7 bases from V and 1 base from J; bases unmatched to any gene: 3. The CDR3 DNA sequence: TGTGCCATCAAAGGGGACAGCCAAGAGACCCAGTACTTC. The encoded protein is CAIKGDSQETQYF.

The chain links TRBV28 to TRBJ1-2, with TRBD1 matching 10 bases. The germline CDR1 and CDR2 sequences are MDHEN and SYDVKM. V shed 5 bases, J shed 2 bases, and the junction held 11 bases outside the gene matches. The CDR3 covers 17 residues. The DNA for the CDR3 is TGTGCCAGCAGTCTAGGGGGGACAGGGGCCGGAAACTATGGCTACACCTTC. Protein sequence: CASSLGGTGAGNYGYTF.

This sequence joins TRBV28 and TRBJ2-7; 10 bases align to TRBD1. The J segment lost 2 bases and the V segment lost 5 bases, leaving 6 bases of the junction unmatched. CDR3 length: 15 residues. Germline V gene lookup returns CDR1 MDHEN and CDR2 SYDVKM. CDR3 region: CASSPPGTGAYEQYF. DNA for the CDR3: TGTGCCAGCAGTCCTCCCGGGACAGGGGCCTACGAGCAGTACTTC.

CDR3 coding DNA: TGTGCCAGCAGCGTCGACAGGGTTTTGGGCTATGGCTACACCTTC. Translated, it gives CASSVDRVLGYGYTF. The chain has TRBV9 and TRBJ1-2; 7 bases are a match to TRBD1. With V trimmed by 2 bases and J by 4 bases, 8 bases remained unmatched. CDR3 size: 15 residues. CDR1 and CDR2 (germline): SGDLS, YYNGEE.

V is TRBV5-1 and J is TRBJ1-4; D gene ambiguous. V lost 0 bases and J 0 bases, leaving 0 bases between the germline ends. The CDR3 is made up of 13 amino acids. CDR1 and CDR2 (germline): SGHRS, YFSETQ. The CDR3 sequence is CASSLATNEKLFF. CDR3 DNA: TGCGCCAGCAGCTTGGCAACTAATGAAAAACTGTTTTTT. Filled out from reference TRBV5-1 and TRBJ1-4, the complete variable domain reads KAGVTQTPRYLIKTRGQQVTLSCSPISGHRSVSWYQQTPGQGLQFLFEYFSETQRNKGNFPGRFSGRQFSNSRSEMNVSTLELGDSALYLCASSLATNEKLFFGSGTQLSVL.

The count of this clone is one. The rearrangement links TRBV7-8 to TRBJ2-3; 10 positions agree with TRBD2. CDR3 length equals 16 residues. With V trimmed by 5 bases and J by 6 bases, 11 bases remained unmatched. Looked up from germline, CDR1 is SGHVS and CDR2 is FQNEAQ. The CDR3 region is CASSPRLAGLEDTQYF. CDR3 nucleotides: TGTGCCAGCAGCCCGAGACTAGCGGGTTTAGAGGATACGCAGTATTTT.

V gene TRBV5-1 combines with J gene TRBJ1-2, with D possibly TRBD1 on 5 matching bases. CDR3 length: 13 amino acids. CDR1 is SGHRS and CDR2 is YFSETQ in the germline V gene. Trimming left V 4 bases short and J 4 bases short, with 11 bases between. In DNA, the CDR3 is TGCGCCAGCAGCGCCAGGGTCGGCTATGGCTACACCTTC. Its protein is CASSARVGYGYTF. The complete variable domain, with remaining parts taken from reference TRBV5-1 and TRBJ1-2, reads KAGVTQTPRYLIKTRGQQVTLSCSPISGHRSVSWYQQTPGQGLQFLFEYFSETQRNKGNFPGRFSGRQFSNSRSEMNVSTLELGDSALYLCASSARVGYGYTFGSGTRLTVV.

The rearrangement joins TRBV30 to TRBJ1-4; D ambiguous. Germline values: CDR1 GTSNPN, CDR2 SVGIG (reference sequence). This CDR3 is 15 amino acids long. Trimming pared 2 bases from V and 6 bases from J, leaving 16 bases between. The DNA of the CDR3 is TGTGCCTGGAGTCCCCTTTCGGGTACAGATGAAAAACTGTTTTTT. This gives the protein CAWSPLSGTDEKLFF.

The J gene is TRBJ2-7, the V gene TRBV18; 10 nucleotides match TRBD2. The CDR3 extends over 17 amino acids. The V segment lost 2 bases and the J segment 0 bases; nucleotides outside the gene matches: 7. Germline CDR1 is KGHSH and CDR2 is LQKENI. CDR3: CASSPDSGRLSSYEQYF. The CDR3 nucleotides read TGTGCCAGCTCACCAGATAGCGGGAGGCTTAGCTCCTACGAGCAGTACTTC.

By its share, this clone is medium-sized. This sequence joins TRBV6-1 and TRBJ1-1; 7 bases agree with TRBD1. This CDR3 is built from 18 residues. The germline gives CDR1 MNHNS, CDR2 SASEGT. The V segment lost 0 bases and the J segment 0 bases; nucleotides outside the gene matches: 10. The CDR3 sequence: CASSEAWDRGRMNTEAFF. CDR3 nucleotide sequence: TGTGCCAGCAGTGAAGCCTGGGACAGAGGAAGGATGAACACTGAAGCTTTCTTT.

The chain recombines TRBV6-5 with TRBJ1-1; D is ambiguous. The CDR3 has 14 residues. With 4 bases removed from V and 1 base from J, the gap between germline ends came to 10 bases. Germline V gives CDR1 MNHEY, CDR2 SVGAGI. The CDR3 sequence: CASSSRTGNTEAFF. DNA of the CDR3: TGTGCCAGCAGTTCAAGGACGGGGAACACTGAAGCTTTCTTT.